One and the same sample provided the 18 T cell receptor beta chains below, sequenced in a study of blood T cell repertoires in COVID-19. Assay used: immunoSEQ multiplex PCR; TCRdb lists only in-frame clones, some missing. The sample includes about 260,000 clones, around nine tenths of them seen just once. Sequencing was carried out using peripheral blood. Receptor source: a woman aged 55-69 years with COVID-19, enrolled during active disease.

J is TRBJ2-2 and V is TRBV7-2; weak D call: TRBD1 (6 bases). CDR1 and CDR2 (germline): SGHTA, FQGNSA. V was trimmed by 5 bases and J by 2 bases, leaving 21 bases between them. The CDR3 totals 18 residues. CDR3: CASSPRSGTRTNTGELFF. CDR3 nucleotides: TGTGCCAGCAGCCCACGCTCCGGGACACGAACAAACACCGGGGAGCTGTTTTTT.

V usage is TRBV7-9 and J usage is TRBJ1-4; possible D gene TRBD1, 6 bases. Germline CDR1 reads SEHNR; CDR2 reads FQNEAQ (reference sequence). V lost 4 bases, J lost 3 bases, and 15 bases lay in between. The CDR3 runs to 16 residues. CDR3 loop: CASSSIKGGANEKLFF. CDR3 sequence (DNA): TGTGCCAGCAGCTCCATTAAGGGGGGGGCTAATGAAAAACTGTTTTTT.

This chain links TRBV9 with TRBJ2-2; possible D gene TRBD1, 6 bases. CDR1 and CDR2 from the germline V gene are SGDLS and YYNGEE. The V gene lost 2 bases and the J gene lost 3 bases, with 14 bases spanning the gap. The CDR3 contains 16 residues. CDR3: CASSVDRFFHTGELFF. The DNA for the CDR3 is TGTGCCAGCAGCGTCGACAGGTTTTTTCACACCGGGGAGCTGTTTTTT.

V usage is TRBV10-3 and J usage is TRBJ2-1; 9 bases line up with TRBD2. Germline values: CDR1 ENHRY, CDR2 SYGVKD. This CDR3 region has 16 residues. V lost 5 bases to trimming and J lost 9 bases; unmatched junction nucleotides: 14. Here the CDR3 DNA reads TGTGCCATCAGTATCAATAGCGGGAGTCGTGATAGTGAGCAGTTCTTC. This gives the protein CAISINSGSRDSEQFF.

This rearrangement joins TRBV5-1 to TRBJ1-2; 7 bases map to TRBD1. Germline-derived CDR1 and CDR2 are SGHRS and YFSETQ. This CDR3 spans 14 amino acids. Trimming cost V 7 bases and J 1 base; bases outside gene matches: 7. Here the CDR3 DNA reads TGCGCCAGCGGGACGCAGGGGGGTAACTATGGCTACACCTTC. Its translation: CASGTQGGNYGYTF.

This rearrangement joins TRBV6-2 or TRBV6-3 to TRBJ1-2, with 8 bases identical to TRBD1. Germline values: CDR1 MNHEY, CDR2 SVGEGT. Trimming removed 0 bases from V and 4 bases from J; junction bases left unmatched: 1. The CDR3 is 14 amino acids. CDR3 sequence: CASSYSRGLYGYTF. DNA for the CDR3: TGTGCCAGCAGTTACTCCAGGGGGCTCTATGGCTACACCTTC.

The rearrangement uses TRBV6-6 and TRBJ1-5; no firm D call. V lost 2 bases, J lost 7 bases, and 6 bases lay in between. This CDR3 region has 12 residues. The germline V gene has CDR1 MNHNY and CDR2 SVGAGI (reference sequence). The CDR3 nucleotides read TGTGCCAGCAGTTACGGGAGCCAGCCCCAGCATTTT. This encodes CASSYGSQPQHF.

This clone was observed a handful of times. In nucleotides, the CDR3 is TGTGCCAGCAGCATCGCCGGGACAGGGGGGCTCGAGCAGTACTTC. Amino acid sequence: CASSIAGTGGLEQYF. V usage is TRBV3-1 (or the pseudogene TRBV3-2) and J usage is TRBJ2-7; TRBD1 agrees at 11 bases. This CDR3 comprises 15 residues. Germline lookup yields CDR1 LGHDT and CDR2 YNNKEL (reference sequence). Germline trimming cut 5 bases from V and 6 bases from J; bases unmatched to any gene: 9.

The CDR3 sequence is CAWSAAGGPNEQFF. The CDR3 DNA reads as TGTGCCTGGAGCGCAGCGGGAGGGCCTAATGAGCAGTTCTTC. The V call is TRBV30, the J call TRBJ2-1; 10 bases agree with TRBD2. J was trimmed by 7 bases and V by 3 bases; bases with no gene match: 6. Germline lookup yields CDR1 GTSNPN and CDR2 SVGIG (reference sequence). The CDR3 is made up of 14 amino acids.

This chain links TRBV7-3 with TRBJ1-3; D possibly corresponds to TRBD1 (5 bases). The CDR3 has 17 residues. The germline V gene has CDR1 SGHTA and CDR2 FQGTGA. V was clipped by 0 bases and J by 7 bases, with 19 bases between them. CDR3 sequence (DNA): TGTGCCAGCAGCTTAACCCCCTCCCCTGTAGGGGTGAACACCATATATTTT. It is translated as CASSLTPSPVGVNTIYF. The whole variable domain, remainder taken from reference TRBV7-3 and TRBJ1-3, is GAGVSQTPSNKVTEKGKYVELRCDPISGHTALYWYRQSLGQGPEFLIYFQGTGAADDSGLPNDRFFAVRPEGSVSTLKIQRTERGDSAVYLCASSLTPSPVGVNTIYFGEGSWLTVV.

The rearrangement joins TRBV10-3 to TRBJ1-6, with D hard to call. There are 13 residues in the CDR3. Germline loops: CDR1 ENHRY, CDR2 SYGVKD. V was pared by 8 bases and J by 5 bases, with 10 bases between. As DNA, the CDR3 is TGTGCCATCCGCCGGGAAAATAATTCACCCCTCCACTTT. Encoded protein: CAIRRENNSPLHF.

This sequence joins TRBV28 and TRBJ1-3; 11 bases line up with TRBD1. The junction had 5 bases not matched to a gene; V was cut back by 1 base and J by 3 bases. Germline V gives CDR1 MDHEN, CDR2 SYDVKM. This CDR3 has 17 residues. The CDR3 nucleotides read TGTGCCAGCAGTTTATCGGGGACAGGGGGTCATGGAAACACCATATATTTT. This codes for CASSLSGTGGHGNTIYF.

This sequence joins TRBV7-7 and TRBJ2-7; TRBD2 might be the D (5 bases). The CDR3 sequence is 14 residues long. CDR1 and CDR2 from the germline V gene are SSHAT and FNYEAQ (reference sequence). Trimming pared 6 bases from V and 3 bases from J, leaving 15 bases between. The CDR3 protein is CASRPLQADYEQYF. Written as DNA, the CDR3 is TGTGCCAGCAGACCCCTCCAAGCGGACTACGAGCAGTACTTC.

The chain links TRBV18 to TRBJ1-5; D is perhaps TRBD1 (6 bases). Germline V gene sequence: CDR1 KGHSH, CDR2 LQKENI. CDR3 length: 15 residues. The V and J ends lost 3 bases and 3 bases respectively, with 12 bases between them. CDR3 in DNA: TGTGCCAGCTCACCCGCCAGGGGCTTCAATCAGCCCCAGCATTTT. Its translation: CASSPARGFNQPQHF.

The chain combines TRBV5-5 with TRBJ1-5; D call uncertain. Germline CDR1 and CDR2: SGHKS and YYEKEE (reference sequence). Trimming shortened V by 2 bases and J by 3 bases, and 12 bases separated the two germline ends. The CDR3 totals 15 residues. CDR3 in amino acids: CASSFGPLPNQPQHF. The CDR3 region has the DNA TGTGCCAGCAGCTTTGGTCCTCTACCCAATCAGCCCCAGCATTTT.

For this clone: Since the CDR3 does not end with the conserved phenylalanine or tryptophan, this likely comes from a read error. The CDR3 here is CASSQNQGQGNYGYTL. The DNA for the CDR3 is TGTGCCAGCTCACAAAATCAAGGACAGGGTAACTATGGCTACACCCTC. The chain links TRBV18 to TRBJ1-2; 8 bases line up with TRBD1. Unmatched junction bases numbered 8, after V lost 4 bases and J lost 1 base. This CDR3 is built from 16 residues. From germline, CDR1 is KGHSH and CDR2 LQKENI.

The chain carries TRBV15 and TRBJ2-2; no definite D call. The germline V gene encodes CDR1 LNHNV and CDR2 YYDKDF (reference sequence). V was cut by 6 bases and J by 0 bases, with 8 bases left in between. The CDR3 has 14 amino acids. This CDR3 reads CATRGEPNTGELFF. DNA of the CDR3: TGTGCCACCAGGGGCGAGCCGAACACCGGGGAGCTGTTTTTT.

The rearrangement uses TRBV2 and TRBJ2-7, with D possibly matching TRBD2 (5 bases). This CDR3 has 14 residues. The V end was cut by 6 bases, the J end by 2 bases, with 14 bases between. In germline, CDR1 is SNHLY, CDR2 FYNNEI. The CDR3 sequence is CASSRGEGTYEQYF. The DNA for the CDR3 is TGTGCCAGCAGCCGTGGAGAGGGTACCTACGAGCAGTACTTC.